The T cell receptor beta chain under discussion was sequenced for a study of T cell responses to AZD1222 COVID-19 vaccine. Study-level findings and limits: When two AZD1222 doses had been given, Spike-specific TCR breadth and depth rose.

Trimming at V came to 5 bases and at J to 8 bases, leaving 10 bases not matched to a gene. The CDR3 covers 15 residues. In germline, CDR1 is SGHRS, CDR2 YFSETQ. The protocol was immunoSEQ multiplex PCR, while the TCRdb copy is restricted to in-frame clones and leaves out a portion. The sample shows tens of thousands of clones, about four fifths of them seen only once. With regard to this clone: Its antigen is not identified.

The receptor was derived from an adult in good health. The sequencing used peripheral blood, collected on day 0 of AZD1222 vaccination. The chain uses TRBV5-1 and TRBJ1-4, with TRBD1 matching over 9 bases. This CDR3 is CASRSPGQGREKLFF. As DNA, the CDR3 is TGCGCCAGCAGGTCCCCGGGACAGGGCAGGGAAAAACTGTTTTTT.